This T cell receptor beta chain was captured by sequencing in a study of cytotoxic CD8 clonotypes in ibrutinib-treated CLL. V was pared by 0 bases and J by 0 bases, with 8 bases between. Germline CDR1 SGHNT, CDR2 YENEEA. The CDR3 spans 15 residues. The assay was immunoSEQ multiplex PCR, and TCRdb's table has in-frame clones only and misses some. The sample has under 200,000 clones, approximately 80% seen once. The sample was PBMCs, taken after 24 months of ibrutinib treatment. The chain couples TRBV11-3 to TRBJ1-1; D gene uncertain. This receptor was taken from a human donor with chronic lymphocytic leukemia. CDR3 amino acids: CASSLDGRLNTEAFF. For the CDR3, the DNA is TGTGCCAGCAGCTTAGACGGCAGATTGAACACTGAAGCTTTCTTT. The whole variable domain, filled in from reference TRBV11-3 and TRBJ1-1, reads EAGVVQSPRYKIIEKKQPVAFWCNPISGHNTLYWYLQNLGQGPELLIRYENEEAVDDSQLPKDRFSAERLKGVDSTLKIQPAELGDSAVYLCASSLDGRLNTEAFFGQGTRLTVV.